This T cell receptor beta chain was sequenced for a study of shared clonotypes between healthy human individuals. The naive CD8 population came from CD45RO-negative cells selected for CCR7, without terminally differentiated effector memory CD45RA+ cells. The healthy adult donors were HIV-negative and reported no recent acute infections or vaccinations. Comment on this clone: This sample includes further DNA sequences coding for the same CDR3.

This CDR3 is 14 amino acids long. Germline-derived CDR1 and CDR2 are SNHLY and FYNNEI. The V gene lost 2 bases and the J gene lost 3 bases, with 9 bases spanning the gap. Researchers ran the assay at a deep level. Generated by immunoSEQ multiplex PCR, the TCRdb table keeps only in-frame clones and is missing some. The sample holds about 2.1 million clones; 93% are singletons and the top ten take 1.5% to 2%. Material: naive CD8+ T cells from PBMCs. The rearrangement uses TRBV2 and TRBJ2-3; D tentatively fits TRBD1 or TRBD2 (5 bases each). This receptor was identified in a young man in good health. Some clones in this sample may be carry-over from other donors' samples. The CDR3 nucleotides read TGTGCCAGCAGTGAACTTGGGGGAACAGATACGCAGTATTTT. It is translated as CASSELGGTDTQYF.